These T cell receptor beta chains were read from a single sample in a study of CXCR3-negative and CXCR3-positive naive CD8 T cells. After re-calling the 5' RACE reads, TCRdb lists one entry per CDR3 protein, DNA absent. Here the sample table reports fewer than 8,000 distinct CDR3 sequences. Sequencing was carried out using naive CXCR3+ CD8+ T cells from blood. These receptors originate from a human donor in good health. Some clones in this sample may be carry-over from other donors' samples. Each CDR3 is given with its conserved first and last residue. Clone size is given for some rows only: seen once, a few or many times, or a class if the clone is expanded.

j_call v_call clone_size cdr3_aa
TRBJ1-1 TRBV14 NA CASSLGQYGNTEAFF
TRBJ2-2 TRBV18 medium-sized CASSPPDTTNTGELFF
TRBJ2-7 TRBV28 NA CASSWVTYEQYF
TRBJ1-4 TRBV29-1 NA CSVDLAEEKLFF
TRBJ2-7 TRBV29-1 NA CSVEGQGPSYEQYF
TRBJ1-1 TRBV7-9 medium-sized CASSLSGWEAFF
TRBJ2-3 TRBV5-4 NA CASSAGTSRTDTQYF
TRBJ2-3 TRBV6-6 NA CASSYAGGTDTQYF
TRBJ2-3 TRBV11-2 NA CASSLEPSTDTQYF
TRBJ2-1 TRBV29-1 NA CSVPAVIYNEQFF
TRBJ1-5 TRBV29-1 NA CSVRTGGQPQHF
TRBJ2-7 TRBV29-1 medium-sized CSVSSESYEQYF
TRBJ2-5 TRBV7-9 medium-sized CASSLALSETQYF
TRBJ2-1 TRBV7-2 NA CASSLGGSTGEQFF
TRBJ2-7 TRBV29-1 NA CSVVGAGSPYEQYF
TRBJ2-7 TRBV3-1 medium-sized CASSQGTGTGGEQYF
TRBJ2-1 TRBV29-1 medium-sized CSVVWLADNEQFF
TRBJ2-2 TRBV14 medium-sized CASSQETSATDTGELFF
TRBJ2-7 TRBV6-5 medium-sized CASSYATGTSDPYEQYF
TRBJ2-5 TRBV7-6 NA CASSLREQETQYF
TRBJ2-7 TRBV4-2 NA CASSQEKEYEQYF
TRBJ1-1 TRBV21-1 medium-sized CASSKWGLLNTEAFF
TRBJ1-3 TRBV20-1 NA CSAADTSGNTIYF
TRBJ2-5 TRBV6-5 medium-sized CASSRRDRTTETQYF
TRBJ2-1 TRBV19 NA CASSWGQGYEQFF
TRBJ1-6 TRBV28 NA CASSFLGWNSPLHF
TRBJ2-7 TRBV6-1 medium-sized CASRRAPLGRGSSYEQYF
TRBJ2-7 TRBV25-1 NA CASSGSRTGGAYEQYF